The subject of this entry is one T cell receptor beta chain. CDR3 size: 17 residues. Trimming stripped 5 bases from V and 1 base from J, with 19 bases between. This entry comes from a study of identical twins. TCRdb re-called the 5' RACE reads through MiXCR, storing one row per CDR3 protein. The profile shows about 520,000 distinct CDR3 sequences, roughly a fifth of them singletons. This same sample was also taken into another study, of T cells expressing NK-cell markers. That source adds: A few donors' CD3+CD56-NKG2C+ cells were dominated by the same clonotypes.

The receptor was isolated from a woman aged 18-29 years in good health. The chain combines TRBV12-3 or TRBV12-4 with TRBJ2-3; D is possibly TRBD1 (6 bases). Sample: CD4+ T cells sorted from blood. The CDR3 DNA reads TGTGCCAGCAGTGCAGGGGATCGACGCGTCGGCACAGATACGCAGTATTTT. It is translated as CASSAGDRRVGTDTQYF.